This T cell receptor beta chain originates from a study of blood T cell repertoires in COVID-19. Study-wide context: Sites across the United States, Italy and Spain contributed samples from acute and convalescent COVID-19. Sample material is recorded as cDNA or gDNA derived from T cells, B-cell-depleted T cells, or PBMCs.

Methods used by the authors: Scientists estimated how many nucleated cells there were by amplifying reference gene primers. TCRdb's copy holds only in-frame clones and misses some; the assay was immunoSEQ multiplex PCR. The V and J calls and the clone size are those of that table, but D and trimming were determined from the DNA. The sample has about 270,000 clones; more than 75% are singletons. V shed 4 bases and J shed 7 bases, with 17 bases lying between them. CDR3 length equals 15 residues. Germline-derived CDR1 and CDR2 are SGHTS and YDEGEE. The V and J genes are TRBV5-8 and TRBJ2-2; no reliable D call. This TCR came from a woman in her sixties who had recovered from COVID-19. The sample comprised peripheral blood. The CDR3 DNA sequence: TGTGCCAGCAGCCATCCGGTTGGGCCCTACGGGGAGCTGTTTTTT. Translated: CASSHPVGPYGELFF. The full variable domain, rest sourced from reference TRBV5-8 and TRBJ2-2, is EAGVTQSPTHLIKTRGQQATLRCSPISGHTSVYWYQQALGLGLQFLLWYDEGEERNRGNFPPRFSGRQFPNYSSELNVNALELEDSALYLCASSHPVGPYGELFFGEGSRLTVL.